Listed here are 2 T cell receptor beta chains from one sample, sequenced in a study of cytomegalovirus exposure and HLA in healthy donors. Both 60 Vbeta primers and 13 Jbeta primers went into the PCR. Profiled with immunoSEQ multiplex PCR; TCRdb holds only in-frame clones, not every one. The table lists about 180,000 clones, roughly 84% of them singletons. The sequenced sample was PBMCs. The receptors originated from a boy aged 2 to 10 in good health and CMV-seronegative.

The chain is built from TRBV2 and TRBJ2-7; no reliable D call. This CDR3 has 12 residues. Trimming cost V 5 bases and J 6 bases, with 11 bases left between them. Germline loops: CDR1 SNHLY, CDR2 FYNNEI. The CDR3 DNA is TGTGCCAGCAGTCTAGAAAGAGTCGAGCAGTACGTC. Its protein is CASSLERVEQYV.

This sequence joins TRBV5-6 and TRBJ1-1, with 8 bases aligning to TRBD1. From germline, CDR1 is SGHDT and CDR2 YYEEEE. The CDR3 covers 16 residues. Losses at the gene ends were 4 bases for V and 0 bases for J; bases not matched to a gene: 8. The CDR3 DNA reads TGTGCCAGCAGCCTCCGGACAGGGCCCGTGAACACTGAAGCTTTCTTT. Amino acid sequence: CASSLRTGPVNTEAFF.